This T cell receptor beta chain came from a study of T cell responses to AZD1222 COVID-19 vaccine. Study-level background: Second-dose intervals near 4 or 12 weeks were combined. Whole-study results and caveats: Only after the peak T cell response were repertoires sampled. There were mostly white British donors and more females than males, and clonal diversity was possibly underestimated.

Profiled with immunoSEQ multiplex PCR; TCRdb holds only in-frame clones, not every one. The sample lists over 90,000 clones, about 86% seen once, with around 5% in the top ten. In the case of this clone: The antigen remains undetermined.

Sequences were derived from peripheral blood, sampled on day 0 of AZD1222 vaccination. The clonotype originates from an adult in good health.

CDR3 region: CASSDRPNQPQHF. The CDR3 region has the DNA TGTGCCAGCAGTGACAGACCCAATCAGCCCCAGCATTTT. The chain employs TRBV2 and TRBJ1-5; no clear D. The CDR3 contains 13 residues. Germline CDR1 is SNHLY and CDR2 is FYNNEI. V shed 3 bases and J shed 3 bases, with 6 bases lying between them.